This T cell receptor beta chain was observed in a study of OX40 agonist ivuxolimab in advanced cancers. Clones were sequenced by immunoSEQ multiplex PCR, and TCRdb holds only the in-frame ones, with some missing. The table has about 63,000 clones, roughly 81% seen once. The V end was cut by 5 bases, the J end by 4 bases, with 11 bases between. CDR1 is MNHNS and CDR2 is SASEGT in the germline V gene. This CDR3 has 14 amino acids. The sequencing used CD4+ or CD8+ T cells sorted from blood, collected in a trial of the OX40 agonist ivuxolimab. This TCR was recovered from an adult with an advanced solid tumor such as melanoma, head and neck, liver or kidney cancer. This rearrangement joins TRBV6-1 to TRBJ1-4, with a weak D call TRBD1 (5 bases). CDR3 loop: CASSSQGGNEKLFF. In DNA form, the CDR3 reads TGTGCCAGCAGTAGCCAGGGCGGTAATGAAAAACTGTTTTTT.